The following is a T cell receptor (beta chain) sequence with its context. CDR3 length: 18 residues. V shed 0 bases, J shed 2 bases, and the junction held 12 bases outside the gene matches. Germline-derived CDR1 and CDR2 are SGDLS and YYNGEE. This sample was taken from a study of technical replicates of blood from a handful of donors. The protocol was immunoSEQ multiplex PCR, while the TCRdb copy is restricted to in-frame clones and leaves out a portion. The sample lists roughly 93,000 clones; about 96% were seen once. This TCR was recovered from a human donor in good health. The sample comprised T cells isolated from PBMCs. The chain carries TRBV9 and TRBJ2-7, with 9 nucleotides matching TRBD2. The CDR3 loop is CASSVGGGGLAFPYEQYF. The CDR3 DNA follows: TGTGCCAGCAGCGTAGGCGGGGGGGGACTAGCATTTCCCTACGAGCAGTACTTC.